The 10 T cell receptor beta chains reported below all come from one sample, sequenced in a study of T cell clusters in autoimmune cytopenias. TRB rearrangements were amplified by touch-down multiplex PCR with mixed TRB-A/B primers. TCRdb reprocessed the multiplex PCR reads, with one entry per CDR3 protein and no DNA. Its table records some 11,000 distinct CDR3 sequences. Each sample's input was around 250 ng genomic DNA, approximately 37,500 genome equivalents. These data were also filed under a second study, of T cell repertoires in aging, cancer and after chemotherapy.

Sequenced sample: peripheral blood. Receptors originate from a human donor in good health.

The rearrangement joins TRBV20-1 to TRBJ1-2. Germline V gives CDR1 DFQATT, CDR2 SNEGSKA (reference sequence). CDR3 length equals 15 residues. The CDR3 here is CSAMLGGTGRGGYTF.

V gene TRBV7-9 combines with J gene TRBJ2-7; as DNA is missing, the TRBD1 call by TCRdb cannot be tested. The CDR3 extends over 14 amino acids. Germline assignment: CDR1 SEHNR and CDR2 FQNEAQ (reference sequence). The CDR3 reads CASSPRDSSYEQYF.

This chain connects TRBV4-2 to TRBJ2-1; there is no DNA to check the TCRdb D call of TRBD2. This CDR3 is built from 16 residues. Per germline, CDR1 LGHNA and CDR2 YNFKEQ. CDR3 sequence: CASSQDSGTSYNEQFF.

This clonotype is deemed medium-sized by its frequency. The V call is TRBV19, the J call TRBJ2-1; TCRdb lists TRBD2, though no DNA is available to test this call. The CDR3 spans 12 residues. CDR1 and CDR2 from the germline V gene are LNHDA and SQIVND (reference sequence). The CDR3 protein is CASSLGRTEQFF.

The rearrangement uses TRBV6-5 and TRBJ1-3. Germline CDR1 is MNHEY and CDR2 is SVGAGI. The CDR3 consists of 15 residues. The chain's CDR3 is CASSYRLGSGNTIYF.

This rearrangement joins TRBV6-4 to TRBJ2-2; TCRdb indicates TRBD1, and absent DNA this call remains unverified. In germline, CDR1 is MRHNA, CDR2 SNTAGT. CDR3 length: 15 amino acids. This CDR3 is CASSLTGVNTGELFF.

This chain uses TRBV6-2 or TRBV6-3 with TRBJ1-2; TCRdb's assignment of TRBD1 cannot be checked, as there is no DNA. The CDR3 covers 15 residues. Germline V gene sequence: CDR1 MNHEY, CDR2 SVGEGT. This CDR3 reads CASSSGGTGLRGYTF.

This chain connects TRBV24-1 to TRBJ2-3; TCRdb reports TRBD1, a call that lacks DNA to check it against. Germline V gives CDR1 KGHDR, CDR2 SFDVKD. The CDR3 has 15 amino acids. CDR3 protein: CATSSTGDAEYTQYF.

The CDR3 spells CAISESGGNTEAFF. The chain couples TRBV10-3 to TRBJ1-1; without DNA, the TCRdb call of TRBD1 cannot be checked. CDR3 size: 14 residues. Germline CDR1 ENHRY, CDR2 SYGVKD.

This chain joins TRBV6-5 and TRBJ2-3; the D gene TCRdb calls, TRBD2, cannot be checked with no DNA. The germline CDR1 and CDR2 sequences are MNHEY and SVGAGI. The CDR3 runs 14 residues. CDR3 amino acids: CASTQGEVGDTQYF.